This T cell receptor beta chain was observed in a study of PD-L1 blockade in urothelial cancer. Germline V lookup: CDR1 MNHNS, CDR2 SASEGT. V gave up 6 bases and J gave up 3 bases; unmatched junction bases: 4. There are 14 residues in the CDR3. The data were produced by immunoSEQ multiplex PCR, yet TCRdb's version contains in-frame clones alone and is incomplete. The sample includes almost 90,000 clones, 84% of them seen just once. Stated time point: pretreatment peripheral blood. Locally advanced or metastatic urothelial carcinoma was present in patients. This clonotype was obtained from a man between 60 and 75 years old with urothelial cancer. The sample was PBMCs, taken around atezolizumab (anti-PD-L1) treatment. The chain links TRBV6-1 to TRBJ1-2; 10 bases align to TRBD1. In DNA, the CDR3 is TGTGCCAGCAGGGACAGGGGGGAAGACTATGGCTACACCTTC. Encoded protein: CASRDRGEDYGYTF.